The 30 T cell receptor beta chains in this list originate from one sample, sequenced in a study of beta chain features in type 1 diabetes. As every portion of the isolated RNA was reverse transcribed, the sequencing read expressed TCRB transcripts. The repertoire was sequenced with immunoSEQ multiplex PCR; TCRdb's copy has only in-frame clones and lacks some. Of approximately 130,000 clones in the sample, roughly a sixth are singletons; the top ten hold around 2.6%. Study-wide points: TCRB CDR3s from Type 1 diabetes patients were moderately but significantly shorter in all four CD4+ subsets.

No antigen has been identified for these receptors. The sequenced material came from central memory CD4+ T cells from blood. These receptors were obtained from a man aged 18 to 29 with type 1 diabetes.

This clone was detected only a few times. The junction departs from the called germline gene at one end, perhaps through a read error. The V gene is TRBV7-7, the J gene TRBJ2-1; tentatively, D is TRBD1 (5 bases). This CDR3 region has 14 residues. Germline CDR1 and CDR2: SSHAT and FNYEAQ (reference sequence). This chain's CDR3 is CASSFLAQVNEQFF. The CDR3 region has the DNA TGTGCTAGCAGCTTCCTTGCACAGGTGAATGAGCAGTTCTTC. The variable domain in full, completed from reference TRBV7-7 and TRBJ2-1, reads GAGVSQSPRYKVTKRGQDVTLRCDPISSHATLYWYQQALGQGPEFLTYFNYEAQPDKSGLPSDRFSAERPEGSISTLTIQRTEQRDSAMYRCASSFLAQVNEQFFGPGTRLTVL.

This clone has more than one count but fewer than ten. The V call is TRBV13, the J call TRBJ2-1, with TRBD2 identical over 9 bases. In germline, CDR1 is PRHDT, CDR2 FYEKMQ (reference sequence). The length of the CDR3 is 14 residues. J lost 6 bases, V lost 10 bases, and 10 bases had no gene match. CDR3: CATRAGGYPNEQFF. In DNA, the CDR3 is TGTGCCACCCGAGCGGGAGGTTACCCCAATGAGCAGTTCTTC.

A note on this clone: This same CDR3 is encoded by further DNA sequences in the sample. V is TRBV7-9 and J is TRBJ1-2; 10 nucleotides agree with TRBD1. V shed 4 bases and J 3 bases; nucleotides not matched to a gene: 2. The CDR3 has 14 residues. Germline V gene data show CDR1 as SEHNR and CDR2 as FQNEAQ (reference sequence). CDR3: CASSSGTGDYGYTF. In DNA, the CDR3 is TGTGCCAGCAGCTCCGGGACAGGGGACTATGGCTACACCTTC.

This clone showed up just a few times. This chain connects TRBV7-2 to TRBJ2-3; D not certain. The germline gives CDR1 SGHTA, CDR2 FQGNSA. Trimming removed 5 bases at V and 2 bases at J, with 11 bases between. CDR3 size: 14 residues. In nucleotides, the CDR3 is TGTGCCAGCAGCATTAGATTGGCCACAGATACGCAGTATTTT. As protein: CASSIRLATDTQYF.

The rearrangement links TRBV7-9 to TRBJ2-3; D gene unclear. Trimming left V 1 base short and J 2 bases short, with 10 bases between. The CDR3 has 15 residues. Looked up from germline, CDR1 is SEHNR and CDR2 is FQNEAQ (reference sequence). In DNA, the CDR3 is TGTGCCAGCAGCTTAGATTGGGATATCACAGATACGCAGTATTTT. Translation gives CASSLDWDITDTQYF.

This chain joins TRBV29-1 and TRBJ1-5; D remains unclear. V lost 3 bases and J lost 4, with 10 bases in between. The CDR3 contains 13 residues. CDR1 and CDR2 from the germline V gene are SQVTM and ANQGSEA. CDR3 region: CSVDIGGNQPQHF. CDR3 sequence (DNA): TGCAGCGTTGACATCGGCGGGAATCAGCCCCAGCATTTT.

V gene TRBV6-4 combines with J gene TRBJ2-1; D might be TRBD1 or TRBD2, each matching 5 bases. The ends were cut back, 6 bases at V and 9 bases at J, with 15 bases in the middle. Germline values: CDR1 MRHNA, CDR2 SNTAGT. This CDR3 contains 13 residues. The CDR3 bases are TGTGCCAGCAGCGCCTTGGGGGATGGTGAGCAGTTCTTC. It specifies CASSALGDGEQFF.

Notes on this clone: In the same sample, other DNA sequences code for this CDR3. The gene calls are TRBV7-2 and TRBJ2-3, with 11 nucleotides matching TRBD2. The J segment lost 3 bases and the V segment lost 5 bases, leaving 4 bases of the junction unmatched. Germline V CDR1 and CDR2: SGHTA, FQGNSA. The CDR3 runs to 15 residues. CDR3 bases: TGTGCCAGCAGCCTTACTAGCGGGGGAACAGATACGCAGTATTTT. Protein sequence: CASSLTSGGTDTQYF.

The rearrangement uses TRBV2 and TRBJ2-6, with 9 bases lining up with TRBD1. From germline, CDR1 is SNHLY and CDR2 FYNNEI. This CDR3 spans 17 amino acids. After removal of 8 bases from V and 2 bases from J, the junction contained 10 bases not matched to a gene. The CDR3 spells CASGPGTGNPGANVLTF. The CDR3 bases are TGTGCCAGCGGGCCCGGGACAGGGAACCCTGGGGCCAACGTCCTGACTTTC.

The chain carries TRBV7-2 and TRBJ2-7; D is perhaps TRBD2 (5 bases). This CDR3 has 12 residues. V lost 6 bases, J lost 1 base, and 7 bases lay in between. CDR1 and CDR2 (germline): SGHTA, FQGNSA. CDR3 DNA: TGTGCCAGCAGGAGAGGGTCCTACGAGCAGTACTTC. As protein: CASRRGSYEQYF. Using reference TRBV7-2 and TRBJ2-7 for the parts outside the CDR3, the full variable domain is GAGVSQSPSNKVTEKGKDVELRCDPISGHTALYWYRQSLGQGLEFLIYFQGNSAPDKSGLPSDRFSAERTGGSVSTLTIQRTQQEDSAVYLCASRRGSYEQYFGPGTRLTVT.

This clone was seen a few times. This CDR3 reads CASSGAGQETQYF. CDR3 in DNA: TGTGCCAGTAGTGGGGCAGGGCAAGAGACCCAGTACTTC. The rearrangement uses TRBV19 and TRBJ2-5, with a possible D match to TRBD1 (5 bases). V was shortened by 5 bases and J by 2 bases, with 9 bases between the two germline ends. CDR3 length equals 13 residues. Germline values: CDR1 LNHDA, CDR2 SQIVND (reference sequence). Drawing the rest from reference TRBV19 and TRBJ2-5, the complete variable domain is DGGITQSPKYLFRKEGQNVTLSCEQNLNHDAMYWYRQDPGQGLRLIYYSQIVNDFQKGDIAEGYSVSREKKESFPLTVTSAQKNPTAFYLCASSGAGQETQYFGPGTRLLVL.

This clone was picked up a small number of times. The rearrangement joins TRBV29-1 to TRBJ1-1, with TRBD1 identical over 7 bases. Germline V CDR1 and CDR2: SQVTM, ANQGSEA. The CDR3 runs to 17 residues. V was pared by 8 bases and J by 4 bases, with 22 bases of the junction left unmatched. CDR3 residues: CSTARDSGDGWGTEAFF. CDR3 nucleotides: TGCAGCACCGCGCGGGACAGCGGCGACGGATGGGGCACTGAAGCTTTCTTT.

V gene TRBV27 combines with J gene TRBJ1-1; no reliable D call. Germline V gene lookup returns CDR1 MNHEY and CDR2 SMNVEV (reference sequence). Trimming pared 3 bases from V and 1 base from J, leaving 12 bases between. The CDR3 is 15 residues long. DNA of the CDR3: TGTGCCAGCAGTTTTAGTAAGAGGACGAACACTGAAGCTTTCTTT. This sequence encodes CASSFSKRTNTEAFF.

The chain carries TRBV6-5 and TRBJ2-3; TRBD1 matches 7 bases. Per the germline V gene, CDR1 is MNHEY and CDR2 is SVGAGI. This CDR3 has 12 amino acids. J lost 3 bases, V lost 8 bases, and 2 bases had no gene match. In nucleotides, the CDR3 is TGTGCCAGCCAGGGACAGACAGATACGCAGTATTTT. Protein product: CASQGQTDTQYF.

The chain links TRBV30 to TRBJ1-1; D is ambiguous. The V gene's germline CDR1 is GTSNPN and CDR2 SVGIG (reference sequence). With 2 bases removed from V and 2 bases from J, the gap between germline ends came to 15 bases. CDR3 length: 15 residues. Here the CDR3 reads CAWSPTDQYNTEAFF. CDR3 DNA: TGTGCCTGGAGTCCGACTGACCAATACAACACTGAAGCTTTCTTT.

This clone was recorded a few times. The chain uses TRBV10-3 and TRBJ1-1; maybe TRBD1 (6 bases). Germline-derived CDR1 and CDR2 are ENHRY and SYGVKD. V lost 6 bases, J lost 3 bases, and 11 bases lay in between. This CDR3 has 13 amino acids. The chain's CDR3 is CAIRDKGDTEAFF. The DNA of the CDR3 is TGTGCCATCAGGGATAAGGGGGACACTGAAGCTTTCTTT.

The V call is TRBV4-3, the J call TRBJ1-1, with TRBD1 as a possible D gene (5 bases). This CDR3 region has 14 residues. CDR1 and CDR2 from the germline V gene are LGHNA and YSLEER. Trimming took off 4 bases at V and 3 bases at J, with 12 bases between the two ends. The CDR3: CASSRGTAYTEAFF. The CDR3 region has the DNA TGCGCCAGCAGCCGTGGGACGGCTTACACTGAAGCTTTCTTT.

V is TRBV2 and J is TRBJ2-5; D ambiguous. Germline CDR1 reads SNHLY; CDR2 reads FYNNEI. The CDR3 is 14 amino acids. Trimming cost V 2 bases and J 3 bases, with 10 bases left between them. The CDR3 bases are TGTGCCAGCAGTGAAAGGGCGGCCAAAGAGACCCAGTACTTC. Translation gives CASSERAAKETQYF.

This clone was picked up a small number of times. Other DNA sequences in the same sample also yield this CDR3. The genes are TRBV19 and TRBJ2-5; D might be TRBD1 (5 bases). The V and J ends lost 3 bases and 2 bases respectively, with 7 bases between them. The CDR3 loop spans 13 amino acids. CDR1 is LNHDA and CDR2 is SQIVND in the germline V gene (reference sequence). Written as DNA, the CDR3 is TGTGCCAGTAGTATTAGGGGTCAAGAGACCCAGTACTTC. Its protein is CASSIRGQETQYF.

This clone turned up a few times. The rearrangement links TRBV10-3 to TRBJ2-7, with 10 bases lining up with TRBD1. V shed 6 bases and J 5 bases; nucleotides not matched to a gene: 7. This CDR3 region has 14 residues. CDR1 and CDR2 from the germline V gene are ENHRY and SYGVKD. This CDR3 reads CAISQGQGRDEQYF. The CDR3 coding sequence is TGTGCCATCAGCCAGGGACAGGGGAGGGACGAGCAGTACTTC.

This clone has more than one count but fewer than ten. The chain couples TRBV14 to TRBJ1-1, with D hard to call. Germline V gene sequence: CDR1 SGHDN, CDR2 FVKESK. The CDR3 is made up of 13 amino acids. V dropped 0 bases and J dropped 10 bases, with 12 bases sitting between them. CDR3 nucleotides: TGTGCCAGCAGCCAAGATGGGCCCCTAGGAGCTTTCTTT. It yields the protein CASSQDGPLGAFF.

This clone was seen a handful of times. This chain joins TRBV13 and TRBJ2-1, with a possible D match to TRBD1 (6 bases). Germline V gene lookup returns CDR1 PRHDT and CDR2 FYEKMQ (reference sequence). V dropped 3 bases and J dropped 7 bases, with 10 bases sitting between them. CDR3 length: 13 amino acids. The CDR3 protein is CASSFTQGNEQFF. CDR3 DNA sequence: TGTGCCAGCAGCTTCACGCAGGGGAATGAGCAGTTCTTC.

The chain links TRBV11-2 to TRBJ2-2; 8 bases fit TRBD2. J was trimmed by 3 bases and V by 0 bases; bases with no gene match: 6. The CDR3 spans 17 residues. Germline assignment: CDR1 SGHAT and CDR2 FQNNGV. The CDR3 coding sequence is TGTGCCAGCAGCTTAGATTTTCAGCGGGGGTACACCGGGGAGCTGTTTTTT. This translates into CASSLDFQRGYTGELFF.

This clone was seen only once. The junction does not match germline at one end; this may be a read error. The rearrangement links TRBV7-2 to TRBJ2-5, with D hard to call. The CDR3 has 13 amino acids. Per germline, CDR1 SGHTA and CDR2 FQGNSA. The CDR3 reads CASSPPAYSKRDF. CDR3 nucleotide sequence: TGTGCCAGCAGCCCACCGGCTTACTCGAAAAGGGACTTC.

The V gene is TRBV5-4, the J gene TRBJ2-7; D unresolved. Deletions cut 0 bases from V and 5 bases from J, with 6 bases between. CDR1 and CDR2 from the germline V gene are SGHNT and YYREEE (reference sequence). The CDR3 sequence is 12 residues long. In DNA, the CDR3 is TGTGCCAGCAGCTTGGTGAGGAACGAGCAGTACTTC. It yields the protein CASSLVRNEQYF. The full variable domain, with the rest looked up from reference TRBV5-4 and TRBJ2-7, is ETGVTQSPTHLIKTRGQQVTLRCSSQSGHNTVSWYQQALGQGPQFIFQYYREEENGRGNFPPRFSGLQFPNYSSELNVNALELDDSALYLCASSLVRNEQYFGPGTRLTVT.

The gene calls are TRBV7-9 and TRBJ2-1, with 9 bases lining up with TRBD1. Germline loops: CDR1 SEHNR, CDR2 FQNEAQ (reference sequence). The ends lost 0 bases at V and 8 bases at J; junction bases unmatched: 5. CDR3 length equals 15 residues. CDR3 residues: CASSLAGTGGDEQFF. CDR3 DNA sequence: TGTGCCAGCAGCTTAGCGGGAACAGGGGGCGATGAGCAGTTCTTC. Together with reference TRBV7-9 and TRBJ2-1, the CDR3 gives the full variable domain: DTGVSQNPRHKITKRGQNVTFRCDPISEHNRLYWYRQTLGQGPEFLTYFQNEAQLEKSRLLSDRFSAERPKGSFSTLEIQRTEQGDSAMYLCASSLAGTGGDEQFFGPGTRLTVL.

The J gene is TRBJ2-6, the V gene TRBV27, with 9 positions matching TRBD1. Germline V gives CDR1 MNHEY, CDR2 SMNVEV (reference sequence). Germline trimming cut 6 bases from V and 2 bases from J; bases unmatched to any gene: 2. This CDR3 is built from 15 residues. CDR3 sequence reads: CASRRDRAGANVLTF. CDR3 DNA: TGTGCCAGCAGAAGGGACAGGGCTGGGGCCAACGTCCTGACTTTC.

V usage is TRBV6-5 and J usage is TRBJ1-5; the D is unclear. V lost 2 bases, J lost 5 bases, and 7 bases lay in between. There are 13 residues in the CDR3. Germline V CDR1 and CDR2: MNHEY, SVGAGI. The CDR3 coding sequence is TGTGCCAGCAGTTACGAGAGGGATCAGCCCCAGCATTTT. Translated, it gives CASSYERDQPQHF.

The J gene is TRBJ2-1, the V gene TRBV9, with D tentatively TRBD1 (6 bases). CDR3 size: 16 residues. From germline, CDR1 is SGDLS and CDR2 YYNGEE. Trimming pared 4 bases from V and 5 bases from J, leaving 19 bases between. CDR3 coding DNA: TGTGCCAGCAGCTCACAGGGTCGTCTAACTCACAATGAGCAGTTCTTC. Amino acids: CASSSQGRLTHNEQFF.

This chain connects TRBV15 to TRBJ1-1; D not certain. Between the trimmed V and J ends, which lost 3 bases and 4 bases, there was a span of 15 bases. Per germline, CDR1 LNHNV and CDR2 YYDKDF (reference sequence). CDR3 size: 15 residues. CDR3 DNA sequence: TGTGCCACCAGCAGGGATAGGGCCCCTAGCACTGAAGCTTTCTTT. This encodes CATSRDRAPSTEAFF.